A selection of T cell receptor beta chains follows, all from one sample in a study of cytomegalovirus exposure and HLA in healthy donors. Clones were sequenced by immunoSEQ multiplex PCR, and TCRdb holds only the in-frame ones, with some missing. This sample has roughly 150,000 clones, with more than 65% found just once. Sequenced: PBMCs. The receptor source for this set is a man in his late teens or twenties in good health and CMV-seropositive. Both conserved end residues are part of each CDR3. D genes are given only for firm matches. Clone size is shown for a subset of rows, as once, few, many or a class of expanded clone.

d_gene: -
abundance: -
j_gene: TRBJ1-6
v_gene: TRBV14
CDR3aa: CASSQGQVMNSPLHF
CDR3nt: TGTGCCAGCAGCCAAGGTCAGGTGATGAATTCACCCCTCCACTTT

d_gene: TRBD2
abundance: -
j_gene: TRBJ2-5
v_gene: TRBV14
CDR3aa: CASSQDEAGEEETQYF
CDR3nt: TGTGCCAGCAGCCAAGATGAGGCGGGGGAAGAAGAGACCCAGTACTTC

d_gene: -
abundance: -
j_gene: TRBJ1-2
v_gene: TRBV4-1
CDR3aa: CASSQDMGGGLGGYTF
CDR3nt: TGCGCCAGCAGCCAAGATATGGGCGGAGGTTTGGGTGGCTACACCTTC

d_gene: TRBD1
abundance: -
j_gene: TRBJ2-2
v_gene: TRBV19
CDR3aa: CASSVGTGDTGELFF
CDR3nt: TGTGCCAGTAGTGTCGGGACAGGGGACACCGGGGAGCTGTTTTTT

d_gene: -
abundance: -
j_gene: TRBJ1-3
v_gene: TRBV6-5
CDR3aa: CASSYVWGDLTF
CDR3nt: TGTGCCAGCAGTTACGTCTGGGGGGACCTTACCTTT

d_gene: TRBD1
abundance: few
j_gene: TRBJ1-1
v_gene: TRBV4-1
CDR3aa: CASSPGTGSRAFF
CDR3nt: TGCGCCAGCAGCCCGGGGACAGGAAGTAGAGCTTTCTTT

d_gene: -
abundance: -
j_gene: TRBJ2-2
v_gene: TRBV6-6
CDR3aa: CASRDEGGTNTGELFF
CDR3nt: TGTGCCAGCAGGGATGAGGGAGGAACGAACACCGGGGAGCTGTTTTTT

d_gene: -
abundance: -
j_gene: TRBJ1-1
v_gene: TRBV11-3
CDR3aa: CASSLIRDEAFF
CDR3nt: TGTGCCAGCAGCTTGATCAGGGATGAAGCTTTCTTT

d_gene: -
abundance: -
j_gene: TRBJ2-5
v_gene: TRBV9
CDR3aa: CASSERRGEETQYF
CDR3nt: TGTGCCAGCAGCGAGAGGAGAGGAGAAGAGACCCAGTACTTC

d_gene: TRBD2
abundance: few
j_gene: TRBJ2-1
v_gene: TRBV7-6
CDR3aa: CASSYGLAGYNEQFF
CDR3nt: TGTGCCAGCAGCTACGGACTAGCGGGATACAATGAGCAGTTCTTC

d_gene: TRBD2
abundance: -
j_gene: TRBJ2-1
v_gene: TRBV27
CDR3aa: CASRLRLAAYNEQFF
CDR3nt: TGTGCCAGCAGGTTAAGACTAGCGGCCTACAATGAGCAGTTCTTC

d_gene: -
abundance: few
j_gene: TRBJ2-1
v_gene: TRBV2
CDR3aa: CASSGGLVNEQFF
CDR3nt: TGTGCCAGCAGTGGAGGACTGGTCAATGAGCAGTTCTTC

d_gene: -
abundance: once
j_gene: TRBJ2-3
v_gene: TRBV7-2
CDR3aa: CASSTSSGVTDTQYF
CDR3nt: TGTGCCAGCAGCACGAGTTCGGGGGTCACAGATACGCAGTATTTT

d_gene: TRBD1
abundance: -
j_gene: TRBJ1-2
v_gene: TRBV19
CDR3aa: CASRRQGTDYGYTF
CDR3nt: TGTGCCAGTAGGCGGCAAGGGACAGACTATGGCTACACCTTC

d_gene: -
abundance: -
j_gene: TRBJ2-5
v_gene: TRBV5-6
CDR3aa: CASSLDLSGETQYF
CDR3nt: TGTGCCAGCAGCTTGGATCTCAGCGGAGAGACCCAGTACTTC

d_gene: -
abundance: -
j_gene: TRBJ1-3
v_gene: TRBV13
CDR3aa: CASSFVRGLSGNTIYF
CDR3nt: TGTGCCAGCAGCTTCGTCAGGGGATTATCTGGAAACACCATATATTTT